A selection of T cell receptor beta chains follows, all from one sample in a study of blood T cell repertoires in COVID-19. Some clones are missing from TCRdb's copy, which holds only in-frame ones; the method was immunoSEQ multiplex PCR. The sample yields 450,000 to 500,000 clones, around nine tenths seen once. Sequenced: PBMCs or T cells enriched from blood (not recorded which). The receptors come from a woman aged 55-70 years who had recovered from COVID-19. Both conserved end residues are part of each CDR3. A D gene is named only where the DNA matches it firmly. Size is omitted from some rows. Given values are once, few, many or a class for expanded clones.

cdr3_nt	cdr3_aa	clone_size	v_call	j_call	d_call
TGTGCCACCAGTGATTCAGGGGGAGGCACTGAAGCTTTCTTT	CATSDSGGGTEAFF	.	TRBV24-1	TRBJ1-1	TRBD1
TGTGCCAGCAGTTACTCGGGGGGGGGCCCGGCTACGCAGTATTTT	CASSYSGGGPATQYF	.	TRBV6-2/TRBV6-3	TRBJ2-3	.
TGTGCCAGCAGTGGCCTCGGGGGTTCTGGAAACACCATATATTTT	CASSGLGGSGNTIYF	few	TRBV2	TRBJ1-3	.
TGTGCCAGCACCCCGAGGGGGTTGAACACTGAAGCTTTCTTT	CASTPRGLNTEAFF	.	TRBV11-3	TRBJ1-1	.
TGTGCCACCGCGCACTGGGTTCGCGGCACCGGGGAGCTGTTTTTT	CATAHWVRGTGELFF	.	TRBV6-5	TRBJ2-2	.
TGTGCCACCAGCAGGACTCCAGGGGCTTCGTACACTGAAGCTTTCTTT	CATSRTPGASYTEAFF	once	TRBV15	TRBJ1-1	.
TGCGCCAGCAGCTTGGGGACAGATAATTCACCCCTCCACTTT	CASSLGTDNSPLHF	.	TRBV5-1	TRBJ1-6	.
TGTGCCAGCAGCAGGCCCGGCAGGGGAAACACCATATATTTT	CASSRPGRGNTIYF	.	TRBV21-1	TRBJ1-3	.
TGTGCCTGGAGTCTTGGGGGGGGCAATGAGCAGTTCTTC	CAWSLGGGNEQFF	.	TRBV30	TRBJ2-1	TRBD2
TGTGCCAGCAGTGAGTCCGGGACAAGCCTCTACAATGAGCAGTTCTTC	CASSESGTSLYNEQFF	few	TRBV2	TRBJ2-1	.
TGCGCCAGCAGCTTCCGACGGGGGAATGAGCAGTTCTTC	CASSFRRGNEQFF	.	TRBV4-1	TRBJ2-1	.
TGCGCCAGCAGTGGAGGGACAGTATCGCAAGAGACCCAGTACTTC	CASSGGTVSQETQYF	few	TRBV10-1	TRBJ2-5	TRBD1
TGTGCCAGCAGTGAAAATAACGGGGAGTTCTACGAGCAGTACTTC	CASSENNGEFYEQYF	once	TRBV6-1	TRBJ2-7	.
TGCGCCAGCAGCTTGGCCTTAATAGCCCCGGGACAGAGTAACACTGAAGCTTTCTTT	CASSLALIAPGQSNTEAFF	.	TRBV5-1	TRBJ1-1	TRBD1
TGTGCCTGGAGTGGGATGGGACAGGCGGAAGATACGCAGTATTTT	CAWSGMGQAEDTQYF	.	TRBV30	TRBJ2-3	TRBD1
TGTGCCAGCAGTTACGATACAGGGAAGGGGTCGAGCACAGATACGCAGTATTTT	CASSYDTGKGSSTDTQYF	.	TRBV6-2/TRBV6-3	TRBJ2-3	.
TGTGCCACCAGTGAACCGACTAGCGGGGGCCCAGATACGCAGTATTTT	CATSEPTSGGPDTQYF	.	TRBV24-1	TRBJ2-3	TRBD2
TGTGCCAGTAGTATTATTCGGGACACTGAAGCTTTCTTT	CASSIIRDTEAFF	.	TRBV19	TRBJ1-1	.
TGTGCCAGCAGTGAAGAGCAGCTAGCGGCTAATGAGCAGTTCTTC	CASSEEQLAANEQFF	once	TRBV2	TRBJ2-1	TRBD2
TGTGCCAGCAGCTTGGACTGGGACAGCTATCAGCCCCAGCATTTT	CASSLDWDSYQPQHF	.	TRBV5-5	TRBJ1-5	TRBD1
TGTGCCAGTAGTATGGGGGGGTTCAACACTGAAGCTTTCTTT	CASSMGGFNTEAFF	.	TRBV19	TRBJ1-1	.
TGTGCCAGCAGCCCCACGACAGGGAACAATGAGCAGTTCTTC	CASSPTTGNNEQFF	few	TRBV5-4	TRBJ2-1	TRBD1
TGTGCCTGGAGTATAGGACAGAGCAATCAGCCCCAGCATTTT	CAWSIGQSNQPQHF	.	TRBV30	TRBJ1-5	.
TGTGCCAGCAGCTTGGGGGCAGGCCAGACGAACACCGGGGAGCTGTTTTTT	CASSLGAGQTNTGELFF	.	TRBV5-4	TRBJ2-2	.
TGTGCCAGCAGCCCTGGACAGGCTTATAATGAAAAACTGTTTTTT	CASSPGQAYNEKLFF	.	TRBV5-5	TRBJ1-4	TRBD1